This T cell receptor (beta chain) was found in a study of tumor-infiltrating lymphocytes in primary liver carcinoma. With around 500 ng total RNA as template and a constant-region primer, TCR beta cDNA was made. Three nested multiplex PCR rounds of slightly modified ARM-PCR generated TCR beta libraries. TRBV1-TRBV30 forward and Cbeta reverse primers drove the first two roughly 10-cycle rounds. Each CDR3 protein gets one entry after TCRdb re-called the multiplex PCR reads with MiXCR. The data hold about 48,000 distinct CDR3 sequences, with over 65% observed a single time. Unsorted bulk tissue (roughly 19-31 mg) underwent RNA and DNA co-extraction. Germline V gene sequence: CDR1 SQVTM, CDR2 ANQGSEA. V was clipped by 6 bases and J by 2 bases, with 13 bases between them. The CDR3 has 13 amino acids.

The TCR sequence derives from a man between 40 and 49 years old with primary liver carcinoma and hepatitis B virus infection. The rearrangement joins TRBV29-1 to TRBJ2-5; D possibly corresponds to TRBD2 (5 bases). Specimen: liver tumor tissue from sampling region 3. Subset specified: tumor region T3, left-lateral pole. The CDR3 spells CSVSVDYQETQYF. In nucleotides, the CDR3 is TGCAGCGTCTCAGTTGACTATCAAGAGACCCAGTACTTC. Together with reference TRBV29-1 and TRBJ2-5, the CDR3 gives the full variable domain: SAVISQKPSRDICQRGTSLTIQCQVDSQVTMMFWYRQQPGQSLTLIATANQGSEATYESGFVIDKFPISRPNLTFSTLTVSNMSPEDSSIYLCSVSVDYQETQYFGPGTRLLVL.